Following are 11 T cell receptor beta chains from one sample sequenced in a study of human T cells and chemical hapten exposure. As to time point: patch test 3, about 24 weeks after DPC sensitization. As for treatment: therapeutic diphenylcyclopropenone sensitization with weekly scalp DPC. TCRdb used MiXCR to reprocess the RACE reads, holding one entry per CDR3 protein. In the table there are about 120,000 distinct CDR3 sequences, around 10% of which are singletons. Specimen: whole blood, collected in connection with sensitization to the hapten diphenylcyclopropenone (DPC). Receptors were obtained from a woman between 45 and 65 years old with alopecia areata. Some clones in this sample may be carry-over from other donors' samples.

This clonotype was observed a handful of times. This chain connects TRBV27 to TRBJ2-3; D gene ambiguous. The germline gives CDR1 MNHEY, CDR2 SMNVEV (reference sequence). The CDR3 length is 13 residues. V was clipped by 2 bases and J by 4 bases, with 7 bases between them. The CDR3 bases are TGTGCCAGCAGTTTAGGAAGTCCAGATACGCAGTATTTT. Translation: CASSLGSPDTQYF.

This clonotype was seen many times. The rearrangement links TRBV7-2 to TRBJ2-2; TRBD1 matches 7 bases. Germline V gene data show CDR1 as SGHTA and CDR2 as FQGNSA. The CDR3 contains 15 residues. V trimming: 2 bases; J trimming: 4 bases; junction bases outside the gene matches: 4. Written as DNA, the CDR3 is TGTGCCAGCAGCTTATTGGCAGGGGGCACCGGGGAGCTGTTTTTT. Protein product: CASSLLAGGTGELFF.

The gene calls are TRBV9 and TRBJ2-3, with TRBD1 identical over 7 bases. The CDR3 runs 16 residues. J gave up 5 bases and V 4 bases, and 13 bases lay outside the gene matches. The V gene's germline CDR1 is SGDLS and CDR2 YYNGEE. This chain's CDR3 is CASSSGPGGRQDTQYF. The CDR3 bases are TGTGCCAGCAGCTCCGGGCCAGGGGGTAGGCAAGATACGCAGTATTTT.

The sample holds one count of this clonotype. The chain couples TRBV13 to TRBJ1-4; D possibly corresponds to TRBD1 (6 bases). CDR1 PRHDT and CDR2 FYEKMQ come from the germline V gene (reference sequence). CDR3 length: 14 amino acids. Trimming took 5 bases from V and 7 from J, leaving 14 bases between them. CDR3 amino acids: CASSPTGSSEKLFF. CDR3 nucleotides: TGTGCCAGCAGCCCTACAGGGAGTAGTGAAAAACTGTTTTTT.

The J gene is TRBJ2-7, the V gene TRBV10-3; D perhaps matches TRBD2 (5 bases). Germline CDR1 and CDR2: ENHRY and SYGVKD. With 0 bases removed from V and 3 bases from J, the gap between germline ends came to 12 bases. This CDR3 region has 15 residues. The CDR3 sequence: CAISESPEDDYEQYF. The CDR3 DNA sequence: TGTGCCATCAGTGAGTCGCCGGAGGACGACTACGAGCAGTACTTC.

There are a few counts of this clonotype. Sequence at one end of the junction differs from germline and may be a read error. The rearrangement joins TRBV12-3 or TRBV12-4 to TRBJ2-1, with no clear D. This CDR3 has 13 amino acids. Written as DNA, the CDR3 is TGTGCCAGCAGTTTCTCCACCTGGACCGTACTGATCTTC. It is translated as CASSFSTWTVLIF.

This clonotype was seen ten or more times. The genes are TRBV29-1 and TRBJ2-2, with a weak D call TRBD2 (6 bases). Trimming stripped 5 bases from V and 6 bases from J, with 10 bases between. Germline V CDR1 and CDR2: SQVTM, ANQGSEA. The CDR3 extends over 12 amino acids. Here the CDR3 reads CSVRREAGELFF. CDR3 coding DNA: TGCAGCGTTAGGAGGGAGGCCGGGGAGCTGTTTTTT.

The chain links TRBV3-1 to TRBJ2-1, with D possibly matching TRBD2 (6 bases). Trimming took off 2 bases at V and 8 bases at J, with 13 bases between the two ends. The CDR3 contains 14 residues. Per germline, CDR1 LGHDT and CDR2 YNNKEL (reference sequence). CDR3 sequence: CASSQRLVIYEQFF. The DNA for the CDR3 is TGTGCCAGCAGCCAAAGACTAGTAATCTATGAGCAGTTCTTC.

V is TRBV23-1 and J is TRBJ2-4, with 13 bases identical to TRBD2. TRBV23-1 is placed among ORFs of uncertain function. With 2 bases clipped from V and 0 bases from J, the junction kept 13 bases outside the gene matches. The CDR3 runs 21 residues. The CDR3 DNA sequence: TGCGCCAGCAGTCAACCAGTGGGACTAGCGGGGAAACTCCTAGCCAAAAACATTCAGTACTTC. Translation gives CASSQPVGLAGKLLAKNIQYF.

This clonotype has a handful of counts. The chain recombines TRBV12-5 with TRBJ1-1; unclear D gene. Trimming removed 0 bases at V and 1 base at J, with 15 bases between. Looked up from germline, CDR1 is LGHNT and CDR2 is FRNRAP. The CDR3 runs to 17 residues. CDR3 loop: CASGLVYRGVTNTEAFF. CDR3 nucleotides: TGTGCTAGTGGTTTGGTATACCGCGGGGTGACGAACACTGAAGCTTTCTTT.

The genes are TRBV28 and TRBJ2-5, with D perhaps TRBD1 or TRBD2 (5 bases each). CDR3 length: 14 residues. Between the trimmed V and J ends, which lost 5 bases and 3 bases, there was a span of 13 bases. CDR1 is MDHEN, CDR2 SYDVKM, per germline. The CDR3 protein is CASSPVGTEETQYF. The CDR3 coding sequence is TGTGCCAGCAGTCCCGTGGGGACCGAAGAGACCCAGTACTTC.